This TCR beta chain was recorded in a study of T cell changes during pregnancy in multiple sclerosis. CDR1 LGHNA and CDR2 YSLEER come from the germline V gene. The CDR3 is 15 residues long. With V trimmed by 4 bases and J by 7 bases, 9 bases remained unmatched. The method was immunoSEQ multiplex PCR; TCRdb's version includes in-frame clones alone and lacks a portion of them. The sample includes around 56,000 clones, about 89% seen only once; the top ten take approximately 1.7%. This clonotype was sampled from a female donor with multiple sclerosis, enrolled in a pregnancy study. Sample: peripheral blood, taken after pregnancy. This chain connects TRBV4-3 to TRBJ1-5; TRBD1 matches 8 bases. CDR3: CASSLGTGSVQPQHF. CDR3 sequence (DNA): TGCGCCAGCAGCCTTGGGACAGGCTCTGTCCAGCCCCAGCATTTT.